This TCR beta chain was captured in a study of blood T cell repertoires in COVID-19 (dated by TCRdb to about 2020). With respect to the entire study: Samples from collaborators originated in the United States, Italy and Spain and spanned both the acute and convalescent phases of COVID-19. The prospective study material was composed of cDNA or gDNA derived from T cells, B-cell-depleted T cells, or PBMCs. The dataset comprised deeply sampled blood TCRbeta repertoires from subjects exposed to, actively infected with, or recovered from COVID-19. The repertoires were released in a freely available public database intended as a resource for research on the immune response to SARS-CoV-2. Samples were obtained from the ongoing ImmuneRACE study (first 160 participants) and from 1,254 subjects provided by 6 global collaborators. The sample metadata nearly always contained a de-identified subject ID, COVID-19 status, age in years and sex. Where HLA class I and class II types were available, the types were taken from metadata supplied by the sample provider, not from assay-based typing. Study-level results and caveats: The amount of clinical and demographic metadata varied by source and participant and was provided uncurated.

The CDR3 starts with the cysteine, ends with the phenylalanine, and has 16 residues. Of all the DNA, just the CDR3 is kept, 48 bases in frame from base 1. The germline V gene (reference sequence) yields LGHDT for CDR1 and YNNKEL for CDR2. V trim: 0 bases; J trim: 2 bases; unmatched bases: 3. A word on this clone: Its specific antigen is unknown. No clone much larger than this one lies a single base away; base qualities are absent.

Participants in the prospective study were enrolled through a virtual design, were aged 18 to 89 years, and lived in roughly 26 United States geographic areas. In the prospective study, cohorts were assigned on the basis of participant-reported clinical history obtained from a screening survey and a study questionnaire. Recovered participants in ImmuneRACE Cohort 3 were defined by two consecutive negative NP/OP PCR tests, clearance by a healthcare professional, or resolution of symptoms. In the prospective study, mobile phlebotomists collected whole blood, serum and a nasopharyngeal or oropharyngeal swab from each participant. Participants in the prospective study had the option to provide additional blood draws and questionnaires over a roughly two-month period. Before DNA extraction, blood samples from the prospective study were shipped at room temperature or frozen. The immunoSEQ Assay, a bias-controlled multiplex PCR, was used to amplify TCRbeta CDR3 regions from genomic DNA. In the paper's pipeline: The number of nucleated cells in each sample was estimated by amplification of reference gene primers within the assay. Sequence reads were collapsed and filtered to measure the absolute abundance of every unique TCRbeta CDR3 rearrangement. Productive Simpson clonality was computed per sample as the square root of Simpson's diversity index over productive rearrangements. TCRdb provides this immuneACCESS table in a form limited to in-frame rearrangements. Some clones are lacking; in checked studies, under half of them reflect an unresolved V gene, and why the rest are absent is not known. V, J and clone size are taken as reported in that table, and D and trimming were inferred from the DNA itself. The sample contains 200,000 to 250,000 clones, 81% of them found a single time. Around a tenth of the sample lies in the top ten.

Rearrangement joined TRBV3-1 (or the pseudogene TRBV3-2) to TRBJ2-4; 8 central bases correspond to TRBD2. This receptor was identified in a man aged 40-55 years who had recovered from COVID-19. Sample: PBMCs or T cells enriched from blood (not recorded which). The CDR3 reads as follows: CASSQEPSGPKNIQYF. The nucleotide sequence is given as TGTGCCAGCAGCCAAGAACCTAGCGGGCCCAAAAACATTCAGTACTTC.